Listed below are T cell receptor beta chains from one sample, sequenced in a study of immune evolution from preneoplasia to lung adenocarcinoma. Sequencing used immunoSEQ multiplex PCR; TCRdb keeps in-frame clones, though not all of them. The sample has several thousand clones; around 85% are singletons. Material for sequencing was FFPE invasive lung adenocarcinoma tissue. These receptors were obtained from a person aged 45 to 60 with lung adenocarcinoma. The CDR3 runs from the conserved cysteine through the conserved F or W. A D gene is named only where the DNA matches it firmly. The size of a clone is reported for some rows only, either as once, few or many, or as a class for expanded clones.

V gene	clone size	J gene	D gene	CDR3 protein	CDR3 DNA
TRBV6-6	NA	TRBJ1-2	TRBD1	CASSFTGTGDNYDYTF	TGTGCCAGCAGTTTCACCGGGACAGGGGATAACTATGACTACACCTTC
TRBV28	NA	TRBJ1-5	TRBD1	CASSGTGVGNQPQHF	TGTGCCAGCTCTGGAACAGGGGTGGGCAATCAGCCCCAGCATTTT
TRBV28	NA	TRBJ1-5	NA	CASRKQEGRGQPQHF	TGTGCCAGCAGGAAACAGGAAGGTCGGGGTCAGCCCCAGCATTTT
TRBV11-2	NA	TRBJ1-1	NA	CASSLRRNTEAFF	TGTGCCAGCAGCTTACGGAGGAACACTGAAGCTTTCTTT
TRBV10-3	NA	TRBJ2-1	TRBD2	CAISVRGLAGNNEQFF	TGTGCCATCAGTGTTAGGGGACTAGCGGGGAACAATGAGCAGTTCTTC
TRBV5-1	NA	TRBJ1-1	NA	CASSLGDLNTEAFF	TGCGCCAGCAGCTTGGGGGATTTGAACACTGAAGCTTTCTTT
TRBV9	NA	TRBJ2-1	TRBD2	CASSVGGLAGRDEQFF	TGTGCCAGCAGCGTAGGGGGGCTAGCGGGAAGAGATGAGCAGTTCTTC
TRBV29-1	NA	TRBJ1-4	NA	CSVVSGATNEKLFF	TGCAGCGTTGTGAGCGGAGCAACTAATGAAAAACTGTTTTTT
TRBV28	few	TRBJ1-3	NA	CASSLNPTGKTISGNTIYF	TGTGCCAGCAGTTTAAATCCGACGGGAAAGACGATCTCTGGAAACACCATATATTTT
TRBV19	few	TRBJ1-2	NA	CASSSRPTGSRGYTF	TGTGCCAGTAGTTCCCGGCCTACAGGGTCGCGCGGCTACACCTTC
TRBV18	NA	TRBJ2-7	NA	CASSPVSYEQYF	TGTGCCAGCTCACCAGTAAGCTACGAGCAGTACTTC
TRBV11-2	NA	TRBJ1-5	TRBD1	CASSLDSGGNQPQHF	TGTGCCAGCAGCTTAGATTCAGGGGGAAATCAGCCCCAGCATTTT
TRBV18	NA	TRBJ2-5	NA	CASSPGETQYF	TGTGCCAGCTCACCCGGGGAGACCCAGTACTTC
TRBV6-1	once	TRBJ2-2	NA	CASSEHREAGELFF	TGTGCCAGCAGTGAACACAGGGAGGCCGGGGAGCTGTTTTTT
TRBV15	NA	TRBJ2-1	TRBD2	CATSSPGLAGGPGRNEQFF	TGTGCCACCAGCAGCCCGGGACTAGCGGGAGGGCCTGGTCGCAATGAGCAGTTCTTC
TRBV27	NA	TRBJ1-1	NA	CASTEGFNTEAFF	TGTGCCAGCACTGAGGGATTTAACACTGAAGCTTTCTTT
TRBV6-5	NA	TRBJ2-1	TRBD1	CASTQTGWENEQFF	TGTGCCAGCACCCAGACAGGGTGGGAGAATGAGCAGTTCTTC
TRBV30	NA	TRBJ2-6	NA	CAWTNRPTFSGANVLTF	TGTGCCTGGACCAACAGACCCACATTCTCTGGGGCCAACGTCCTGACTTTC
TRBV18	few	TRBJ2-5	TRBD1	CASSPRDRGETQYF	TGTGCCAGCTCACCCCGGGACAGGGGCGAGACCCAGTACTTC
TRBV30	NA	TRBJ1-5	NA	CAWSVRDYQPQHF	TGTGCCTGGAGTGTGAGGGATTATCAGCCCCAGCATTTT
TRBV19	NA	TRBJ1-5	TRBD1	CASSETGGQPQHF	TGTGCCAGTAGCGAGACAGGGGGCCAGCCCCAGCATTTT
TRBV28	once	TRBJ1-1	TRBD1	CASSLLQGDTEAFF	TGTGCCAGCAGCCTCCTCCAGGGGGACACTGAAGCTTTCTTT
TRBV6-5	NA	TRBJ1-2	NA	CASSLQANYGYTF	TGTGCCAGCAGCTTACAAGCTAACTATGGCTACACCTTC
TRBV6-4	NA	TRBJ2-3	TRBD1	CASSGLPGGGTDTQYF	TGTGCCAGCAGTGGCCTCCCAGGGGGCGGCACAGATACGCAGTATTTT
TRBV7-9	NA	TRBJ1-2	NA	CASSSPQARDGYTF	TGTGCCAGCAGCTCCCCACAGGCCAGGGATGGCTACACCTTC
TRBV6-5	NA	TRBJ2-5	TRBD1	CASSYIRGETQYF	TGTGCCAGCAGTTACATCAGGGGGGAGACCCAGTACTTC
TRBV28	NA	TRBJ2-3	NA	CASSLQGADTQYF	TGTGCCAGCAGCCTCCAGGGCGCAGATACGCAGTATTTT
TRBV29-1	NA	TRBJ2-1	NA	CSVGSWDNEQFF	TGCAGCGTCGGCTCATGGGACAATGAGCAATTCTTC
TRBV2	NA	TRBJ2-7	TRBD1	CASSVLDRGEMEYEQYF	TGTGCCAGCAGTGTTTTGGACAGGGGGGAAATGGAATACGAGCAGTACTTC
TRBV28	NA	TRBJ2-7	NA	CASAQIEDEQYF	TGTGCCAGCGCCCAGATCGAGGACGAGCAGTACTTC
TRBV5-1	NA	TRBJ1-5	TRBD1	CASSLGYAGGAEPQHF	TGCGCCAGCAGCTTGGGATACGCAGGGGGCGCGGAGCCCCAGCATTTT
TRBV6-1	NA	TRBJ1-1	NA	CASSEAAGGYTEAFF	TGTGCCAGCAGTGAAGCGGCCGGGGGATACACTGAAGCTTTCTTT
TRBV20-1	once	TRBJ1-2	NA	CSASAGPGYTF	TGCAGTGCTAGCGCGGGTCCTGGCTACACCTTC
TRBV27	NA	TRBJ2-3	NA	CATSPTDTQYF	TGTGCCACGTCACCCACAGATACGCAGTATTTT
TRBV7-9	once	TRBJ2-2	TRBD1	CASSWGGQGASGELFF	TGTGCCAGCAGCTGGGGGGGACAGGGGGCCTCCGGGGAGCTGTTTTTT
TRBV29-1	NA	TRBJ1-2	NA	CSVSIGTERGYTF	TGCAGCGTTTCAATAGGCACAGAACGAGGCTACACCTTC